What follows are 20 T cell receptor beta chains derived from one specimen sequenced in a study of glioma-infiltrating T cells after dendritic cell vaccination. Assay used: immunoSEQ multiplex PCR; TCRdb lists only in-frame clones, some missing. This sample has roughly 98,000 clones, with around 84% found just once. Here the sequenced sample was blood, taken before dendritic cell vaccination. These receptor sequences come from a human donor with glioblastoma.

V gene TRBV23-1 combines with J gene TRBJ2-4, with TRBD1 matching 9 bases. TRBV23-1 belongs to the ORF category, with a function that is uncertain. V shed 0 bases, J shed 4 bases, and the junction held 7 bases outside the gene matches. The CDR3 totals 17 residues. The CDR3 bases are TGCGCCAGCAGTCAATCTAAACAGGGGGCGCGGAAAAACATTCAGTACTTC. Protein sequence: CASSQSKQGARKNIQYF.

The chain employs TRBV11-2 and TRBJ1-1; tentatively, D is TRBD1 (6 bases). V was trimmed by 1 base and J by 9 bases, leaving 12 bases between them. In germline, CDR1 is SGHAT, CDR2 FQNNGV. CDR3 length equals 13 residues. The CDR3 is CASSLGGRQKAFF. In DNA form, the CDR3 reads TGTGCCAGCAGCTTAGGGGGGCGACAGAAAGCTTTCTTT.

A few counts support this clone. The chain uses TRBV27 and TRBJ2-7; 9 nucleotides align to TRBD1. The ends lost 3 bases at V and 7 bases at J; junction bases unmatched: 4. There are 13 residues in the CDR3. CDR1 and CDR2 (germline): MNHEY, SMNVEV (reference sequence). Here the CDR3 DNA reads TGTGCCAGCAGTTTGGACAGGGGATCGGAGCAGTACTTC. As protein: CASSLDRGSEQYF.

The chain recombines TRBV15 with TRBJ2-3; TRBD2 aligns across 7 bases. Germline V gene lookup returns CDR1 LNHNV and CDR2 YYDKDF (reference sequence). CDR3 length: 16 amino acids. J gave up 1 base and V 0 bases, and 4 bases lay outside the gene matches. CDR3 in amino acids: CATSREWLAGTDTQYF. The CDR3 DNA reads as TGTGCCACCAGCAGAGAATGGCTAGCGGGCACAGATACGCAGTATTTT.

V gene TRBV27 combines with J gene TRBJ2-3, with 9 bases that match TRBD2. Germline V gene sequence: CDR1 MNHEY, CDR2 SMNVEV (reference sequence). The CDR3 covers 16 residues. V gave up 0 bases and J gave up 2 bases; unmatched junction bases: 3. The CDR3 loop reads CASSLSSGSFTDTQYF. CDR3 sequence (DNA): TGTGCCAGCAGTTTATCTAGCGGGAGCTTCACAGATACGCAGTATTTT.

This chain links TRBV7-2 with TRBJ2-5, with 8 bases fitting TRBD2. CDR3 length: 15 residues. Trimming removed 5 bases from V and 2 bases from J; junction bases left unmatched: 7. Germline V gene sequence: CDR1 SGHTA, CDR2 FQGNSA. In DNA, the CDR3 is TGTGCCAGCAGCCCCTACGGGGGGGAGCAAGAGACCCAGTACTTC. It translates to CASSPYGGEQETQYF.

The rearrangement links TRBV7-9 to TRBJ1-3; 7 nucleotides align to TRBD1. Germline loops: CDR1 SEHNR, CDR2 FQNEAQ (reference sequence). The CDR3 spans 13 residues. J gave up 2 bases and V 8 bases, and 3 bases lay outside the gene matches. The CDR3 here is CASLGTAGNTIYF. The DNA of the CDR3 is TGTGCCAGCCTCGGGACAGCTGGAAACACCATATATTTT.

The V call is TRBV7-2, the J call TRBJ2-1, with 11 bases aligning to TRBD2. J was trimmed by 7 bases and V by 3 bases; bases with no gene match: 11. Germline CDR1 SGHTA, CDR2 FQGNSA. This CDR3 region has 17 residues. CDR3 coding DNA: TGTGCCAGCAGCTTCCTCCCCATAGCGGGAGGGCCGAATGAGCAGTTCTTC. Translation gives CASSFLPIAGGPNEQFF. The full variable domain, its missing parts supplied by reference TRBV7-2 and TRBJ2-1, is GAGVSQSPSNKVTEKGKDVELRCDPISGHTALYWYRQSLGQGLEFLIYFQGNSAPDKSGLPSDRFSAERTGGSVSTLTIQRTQQEDSAVYLCASSFLPIAGGPNEQFFGPGTRLTVL.

The V call is TRBV27, the J call TRBJ2-7; 7 nucleotides agree with TRBD1. CDR1 and CDR2 from the germline V gene are MNHEY and SMNVEV (reference sequence). CDR3 length equals 15 residues. The trim removed 0 bases at V and 1 base at J, leaving 3 bases unmatched. CDR3 residues: CASSLSLDRSYEQYF. The CDR3 nucleotides read TGTGCCAGCAGTTTATCACTGGACAGGTCCTACGAGCAGTACTTC.

V is TRBV7-9 and J is TRBJ1-1; 7 bases align to TRBD1. This CDR3 contains 14 residues. J was trimmed by 2 bases and V by 5 bases; bases with no gene match: 5. Germline V gene lookup returns CDR1 SEHNR and CDR2 FQNEAQ (reference sequence). CDR3 loop: CASSNRDSNTEAFF. The CDR3 nucleotides are TGTGCCAGCAGCAACCGGGACAGTAACACTGAAGCTTTCTTT.

The rearrangement links TRBV27 to TRBJ1-2; D not resolved. Trimming stripped 2 bases from V and 2 bases from J, with 6 bases between. The CDR3 length is 13 residues. Germline assignment: CDR1 MNHEY and CDR2 SMNVEV (reference sequence). In DNA form, the CDR3 reads TGTGCCAGCAGTTTACAAGAGAACTATGGCTACACCTTC. This translates into CASSLQENYGYTF.

V usage is TRBV5-1 and J usage is TRBJ2-5; TRBD1 aligns across 7 bases. Judging by the DNA end, TRBJ2-7 fits better; the J call may be wrong. CDR1 SGHRS and CDR2 YFSETQ come from the germline V gene. The CDR3 is 15 residues long. As DNA, the CDR3 is TGCGCCAGCAGCTTGGTCGACAGGGTAGGGTACGAGCAGTACTTC. It is translated as CASSLVDRVGYEQYF.

The chain carries TRBV19 and TRBJ2-5; 10 nucleotides agree with TRBD1. The V segment lost 5 bases and the J segment 5 bases; nucleotides outside the gene matches: 20. The CDR3 is 19 amino acids. Germline V gives CDR1 LNHDA, CDR2 SQIVND (reference sequence). The CDR3 nucleotides are TGTGCCAGTAGTTCCCTCGCCGCGGGACAGGGGAAGGCTAGGGAGACCCAGTACTTC. Translating it yields CASSSLAAGQGKARETQYF.

The chain joins TRBV30 to TRBJ2-7, with D possibly being TRBD2 (5 bases). V was clipped by 6 bases and J by 4 bases, with 16 bases between them. Germline V gene lookup returns CDR1 GTSNPN and CDR2 SVGIG (reference sequence). This CDR3 has 13 amino acids. The CDR3 nucleotides read TGTGCCTGCGTCCGGGCGGGTAGATACGAGCAGTACTTC. It specifies CACVRAGRYEQYF.

The V gene is TRBV19, the J gene TRBJ1-6; D not certain. The CDR3 contains 16 residues. Trimming took off 4 bases at V and 3 bases at J, with 13 bases between the two ends. CDR1 is LNHDA and CDR2 is SQIVND in the germline V gene (reference sequence). DNA of the CDR3: TGTGCCAGTAGTACAACAGAAATGGTCTATAATTCACCCCTCCACTTT. This codes for CASSTTEMVYNSPLHF.

The chain carries TRBV7-9 and TRBJ1-2; perhaps TRBD1 as D (6 bases). Germline assignment: CDR1 SEHNR and CDR2 FQNEAQ (reference sequence). Trimming removed 1 base from V and 1 base from J, with 10 bases in between. This CDR3 contains 15 residues. As DNA, the CDR3 is TGTGCCAGCAGCTTAGGAAAGGGGGATAACTATGGCTACACCTTC. It codes for CASSLGKGDNYGYTF.

CDR3 region: CASTERGRGDGYTF. Here the CDR3 DNA reads TGCGCCAGCACCGAGAGGGGGCGCGGGGATGGCTACACCTTC. The chain employs TRBV10-1 and TRBJ1-2; 7 bases are shared with TRBD1. The CDR3 sequence is 14 residues long. J lost 6 bases, V lost 7 bases, and 11 bases had no gene match. In germline, CDR1 is WNHNN, CDR2 SYGVQD (reference sequence).

The V call is TRBV27, the J call TRBJ2-1; D is possibly TRBD1 (6 bases). This CDR3 has 13 amino acids. The V and J ends lost 2 bases and 9 bases respectively, with 11 bases between them. The germline CDR1 and CDR2 sequences are MNHEY and SMNVEV (reference sequence). The CDR3 region has the DNA TGTGCCAGCAGTTTACTGGGGGCTAGTGAGCAGTTCTTC. Translating gives CASSLLGASEQFF.

This clone has only a few counts. The V and J genes are TRBV2 and TRBJ2-1; maybe TRBD1 (6 bases). CDR3 size: 13 residues. Germline CDR1 SNHLY, CDR2 FYNNEI. V was trimmed by 5 bases and J by 5 bases, leaving 10 bases between them. The CDR3, as DNA: TGTGCCAGCAGTCAGGACAGAGACAATGAGCAGTTCTTC. The encoded protein is CASSQDRDNEQFF.

V is TRBV5-4 and J is TRBJ2-1, with D tentatively TRBD1 (5 bases). V was trimmed by 0 bases and J by 10 bases, leaving 8 bases between them. CDR1 is SGHNT, CDR2 YYREEE, per germline (reference sequence). The CDR3 is made up of 12 amino acids. CDR3 amino acids: CASSLETAEQFF. CDR3 sequence (DNA): TGTGCCAGCAGCTTGGAGACAGCCGAGCAGTTCTTC.